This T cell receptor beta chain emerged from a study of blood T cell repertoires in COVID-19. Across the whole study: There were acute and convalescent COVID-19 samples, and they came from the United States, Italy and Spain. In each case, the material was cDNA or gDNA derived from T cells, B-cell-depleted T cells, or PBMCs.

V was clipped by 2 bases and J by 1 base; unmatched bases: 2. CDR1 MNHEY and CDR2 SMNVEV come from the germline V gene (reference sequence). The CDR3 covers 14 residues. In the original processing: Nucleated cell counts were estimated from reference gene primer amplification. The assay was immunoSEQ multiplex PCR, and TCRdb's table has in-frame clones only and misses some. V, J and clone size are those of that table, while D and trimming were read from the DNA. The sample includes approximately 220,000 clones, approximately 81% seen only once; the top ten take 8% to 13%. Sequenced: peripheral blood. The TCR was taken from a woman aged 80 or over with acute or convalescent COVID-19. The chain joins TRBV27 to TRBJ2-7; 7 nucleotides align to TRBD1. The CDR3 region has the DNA TGTGCCAGCAGTTTAAGGGACAGATCCTACGAGCAGTACTTC. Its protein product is CASSLRDRSYEQYF.